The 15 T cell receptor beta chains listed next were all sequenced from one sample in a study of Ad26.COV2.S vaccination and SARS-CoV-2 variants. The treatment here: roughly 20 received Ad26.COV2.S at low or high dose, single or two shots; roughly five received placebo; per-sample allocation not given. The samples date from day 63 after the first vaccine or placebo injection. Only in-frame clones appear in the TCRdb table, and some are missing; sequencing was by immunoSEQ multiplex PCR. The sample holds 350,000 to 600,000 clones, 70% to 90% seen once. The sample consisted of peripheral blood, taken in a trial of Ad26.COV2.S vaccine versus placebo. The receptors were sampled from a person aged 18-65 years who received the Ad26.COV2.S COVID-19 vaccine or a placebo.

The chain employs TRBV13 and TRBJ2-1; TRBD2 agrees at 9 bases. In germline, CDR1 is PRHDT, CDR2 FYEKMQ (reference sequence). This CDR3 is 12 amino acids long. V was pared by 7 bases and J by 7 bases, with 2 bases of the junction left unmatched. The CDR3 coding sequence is TGTGCCAGCAACCTAGCGGGGAATGAGCAGTTCTTC. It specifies CASNLAGNEQFF.

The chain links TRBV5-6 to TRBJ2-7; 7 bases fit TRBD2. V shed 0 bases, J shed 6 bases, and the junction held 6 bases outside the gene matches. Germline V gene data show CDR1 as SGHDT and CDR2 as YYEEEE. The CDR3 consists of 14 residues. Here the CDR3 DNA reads TGTGCCAGCAGCTTGGGATTTGGCGGGGGCGAGCAGTACTTC. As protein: CASSLGFGGGEQYF.

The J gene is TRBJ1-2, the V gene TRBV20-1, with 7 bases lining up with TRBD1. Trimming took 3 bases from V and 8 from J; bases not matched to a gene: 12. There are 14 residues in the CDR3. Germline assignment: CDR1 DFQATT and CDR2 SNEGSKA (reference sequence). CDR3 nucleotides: TGCAGTGCTAGTTACCGGGACAGTAGGTGGGGCTACACCTTC. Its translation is CSASYRDSRWGYTF.

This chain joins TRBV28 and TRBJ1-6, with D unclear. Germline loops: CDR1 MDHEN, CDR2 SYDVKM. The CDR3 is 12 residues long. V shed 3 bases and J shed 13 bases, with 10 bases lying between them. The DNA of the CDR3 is TGTGCCAGCAGTTTTACGCTGAACCCCCTCCACTTT. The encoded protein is CASSFTLNPLHF.

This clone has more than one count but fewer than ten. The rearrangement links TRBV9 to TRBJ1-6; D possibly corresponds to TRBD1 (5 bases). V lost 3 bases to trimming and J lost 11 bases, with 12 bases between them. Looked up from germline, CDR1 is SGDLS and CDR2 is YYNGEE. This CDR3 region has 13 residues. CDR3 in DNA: TGTGCCAGCAGCGGGGACTCTATGGCACCCCTCCACTTT. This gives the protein CASSGDSMAPLHF.

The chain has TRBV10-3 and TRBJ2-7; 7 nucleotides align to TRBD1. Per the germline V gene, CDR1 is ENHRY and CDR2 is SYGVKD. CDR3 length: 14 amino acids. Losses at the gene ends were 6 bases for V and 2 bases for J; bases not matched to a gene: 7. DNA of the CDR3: TGTGCCATCAGCCTAGAAGGGACAGCCTACGAGCAGTACTTC. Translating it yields CAISLEGTAYEQYF.

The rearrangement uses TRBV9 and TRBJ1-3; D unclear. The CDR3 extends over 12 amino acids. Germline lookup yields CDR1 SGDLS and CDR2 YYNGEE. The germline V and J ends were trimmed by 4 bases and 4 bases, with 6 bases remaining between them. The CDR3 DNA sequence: TGTGCCAGCAGCCACGGGGGAAACACCATATATTTT. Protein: CASSHGGNTIYF.

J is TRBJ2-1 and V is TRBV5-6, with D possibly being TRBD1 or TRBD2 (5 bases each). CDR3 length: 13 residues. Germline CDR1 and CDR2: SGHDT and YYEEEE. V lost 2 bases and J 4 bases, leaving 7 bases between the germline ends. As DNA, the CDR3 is TGTGCCAGCAGCTTCTGGGGGTACAATGAGCAGTTCTTC. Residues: CASSFWGYNEQFF. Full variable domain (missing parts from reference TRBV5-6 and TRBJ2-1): DAGVTQSPTHLIKTRGQQVTLRCSPKSGHDTVSWYQQALGQGPQFIFQYYEEEERQRGNFPDRFSGHQFPNYSSELNVNALLLGDSALYLCASSFWGYNEQFFGPGTRLTVL.

The CDR3 DNA reads TGCAGCGTTGATTGGGGACAGACCCAGTACTTC. Its protein product is CSVDWGQTQYF. The V call is TRBV29-1, the J call TRBJ2-5; D possibly matches TRBD1 or TRBD2 (5 bases each). Germline values: CDR1 SQVTM, CDR2 ANQGSEA. The CDR3 runs 11 residues. V lost 3 bases and J lost 6, with 8 bases in between. The full variable domain, with the rest looked up from reference TRBV29-1 and TRBJ2-5, is SAVISQKPSRDICQRGTSLTIQCQVDSQVTMMFWYRQQPGQSLTLIATANQGSEATYESGFVIDKFPISRPNLTFSTLTVSNMSPEDSSIYLCSVDWGQTQYFGPGTRLLVL.

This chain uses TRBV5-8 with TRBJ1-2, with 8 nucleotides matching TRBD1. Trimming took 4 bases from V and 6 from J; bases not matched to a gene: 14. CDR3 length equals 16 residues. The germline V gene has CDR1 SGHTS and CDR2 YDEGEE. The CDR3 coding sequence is TGTGCCAGCAGCCCCCATGCAGGGGGCTTTTCTAATGGCTACACCTTC. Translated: CASSPHAGGFSNGYTF.

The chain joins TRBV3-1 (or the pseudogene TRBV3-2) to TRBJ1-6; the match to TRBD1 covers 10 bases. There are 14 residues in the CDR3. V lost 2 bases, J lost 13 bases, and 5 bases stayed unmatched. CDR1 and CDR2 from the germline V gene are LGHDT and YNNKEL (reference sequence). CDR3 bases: TGTGCCAGCAGCCAACCGGGACAGGGGATCCCCCTCCACTTT. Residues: CASSQPGQGIPLHF.

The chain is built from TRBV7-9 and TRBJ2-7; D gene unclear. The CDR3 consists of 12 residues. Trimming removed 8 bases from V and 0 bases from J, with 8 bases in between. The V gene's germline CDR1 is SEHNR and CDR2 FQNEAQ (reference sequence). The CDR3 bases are TGTGCCAGCGCTGAGGTCTCCTACGAGCAGTACTTC. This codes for CASAEVSYEQYF.

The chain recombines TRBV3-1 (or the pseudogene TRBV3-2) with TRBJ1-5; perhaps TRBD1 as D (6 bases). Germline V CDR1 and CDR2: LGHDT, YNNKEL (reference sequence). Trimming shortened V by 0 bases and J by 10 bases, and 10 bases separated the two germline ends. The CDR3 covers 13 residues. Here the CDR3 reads CASSQERGLPQHF. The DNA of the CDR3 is TGTGCCAGCAGCCAAGAGAGGGGGTTACCCCAGCATTTT.

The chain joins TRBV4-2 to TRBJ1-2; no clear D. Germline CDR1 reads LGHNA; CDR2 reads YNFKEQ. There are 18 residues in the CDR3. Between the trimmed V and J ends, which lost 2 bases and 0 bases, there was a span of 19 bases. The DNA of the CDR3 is TGTGCCAGCAGCCAAAAACTCAATCCGGATTCAGCTAACTATGGCTACACCTTC. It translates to CASSQKLNPDSANYGYTF.

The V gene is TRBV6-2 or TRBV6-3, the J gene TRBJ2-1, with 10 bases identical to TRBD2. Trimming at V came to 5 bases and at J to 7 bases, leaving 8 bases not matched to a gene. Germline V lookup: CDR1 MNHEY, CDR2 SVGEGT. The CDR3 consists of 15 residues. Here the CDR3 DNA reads TGTGCCAGCAGTGTACTAGCGGGGAGGGGAAATGAGCAGTTCTTC. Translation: CASSVLAGRGNEQFF.